This section outlines one TCR beta chain sequence together with its context. This sample was included in a study of OX40 agonist ivuxolimab in advanced cancers. Libraries were prepared by immunoSEQ multiplex PCR; TCRdb keeps only in-frame clonotypes and omits some of them. Of 98,000 or so clones in the sample, 89% were seen once. The V gene end was trimmed by 1 base and the J gene end by 7 bases; junction bases not matched to a gene: 6. This CDR3 is 14 amino acids long. Germline-derived CDR1 and CDR2 are SGHVS and FNYEAQ. This chain links TRBV7-6 with TRBJ2-5, with 7 bases matching TRBD1. This TCR was sampled from an adult with an advanced solid tumor such as melanoma, head and neck, liver or kidney cancer. The sample was CD4+ or CD8+ T cells sorted from blood, taken in a trial of the OX40 agonist ivuxolimab. CDR3 sequence: CASSLEGQKGTQYF. CDR3 DNA: TGTGCCAGCAGCTTAGAGGGACAGAAGGGGACCCAGTACTTC.